There are many counts of the clone carrying this T cell receptor (beta chain). Its cognate antigen is unknown. This entry comes from a study of OX40 agonist ivuxolimab in advanced cancers. Study-wide results and limits: CD4+ T cells averaged fewer expanded clones than CD8+ T cells. The antigens recognized by the expanded peripheral T cells, that is their antigen specificity, were not determined.

Data came from immunoSEQ multiplex PCR; TCRdb stores just in-frame clones and leaves some out. Of about 22,000 clones detected, over 70% appear once; the ten largest clones hold roughly 32%. The CDR3 contains 19 residues. The V segment lost 6 bases and the J segment 0 bases; nucleotides outside the gene matches: 9. Germline V gene data show CDR1 as SGHTA and CDR2 as FQGNSA. This sequence originates from an adult with an advanced solid tumor such as melanoma, head and neck, liver or kidney cancer. The specimen comprised CD4+ or CD8+ T cells sorted from blood, sampled in a trial of the OX40 agonist ivuxolimab. V gene TRBV7-2 combines with J gene TRBJ2-3; TRBD2 matches at 16 bases. This chain's CDR3 is CASSRSGTSGGVSTDTQYF. CDR3 DNA sequence: TGTGCCAGCAGTCGATCCGGGACTAGCGGGGGGGTCAGCACAGATACGCAGTATTTT.